What follows are 23 T cell receptor beta chains derived from one specimen sequenced in a study of molecular identifiers for immune sequencing clone quantification. TCRdb reprocessed the PCR reads via MiXCR and lists one record per CDR3 protein. The sample shows a few hundred thousand distinct CDR3 sequences, over 20% of them seen only once. Sequencing used naive CD8+ T cells from blood, with Jurkat cell RNA spiked in. Subset here: FACS-sorted CD8+CD4-CCR7+CD45RA+ naive T cells. These receptors were taken from a human donor in good health. Some libraries in this study had Jurkat cell RNA spiked in.

In the case of this clonotype: Since a much larger clone is just one base distant, this may be a read error. The chain joins TRBV5-6 to TRBJ1-2, with D perhaps matching TRBD1 (5 bases). Germline-derived CDR1 and CDR2 are SGHDT and YYEEEE. The CDR3 totals 15 residues. CDR3 DNA sequence: TGTGCCAGCAGCTGGGGGTCAGGGAAGTCATCTGGCTCCACCTTC. Encoded protein: CASSWGSGKSSGSTF.

V and J are TRBV7-9 and TRBJ1-1; D not certain. Per the germline V gene, CDR1 is SEHNR and CDR2 is FQNEAQ (reference sequence). V was pared by 6 bases and J by 6 bases, with 11 bases between. This CDR3 spans 12 amino acids. The CDR3 protein is CASSGGAAEAFF. The CDR3 nucleotides are TGTGCCAGCAGTGGAGGCGCCGCTGAAGCTTTCTTT.

This chain links TRBV9 with TRBJ2-2; D is perhaps TRBD1 or TRBD2 (7 bases each). V lost 4 bases and J lost 3, with 19 bases in between. Germline V gene sequence: CDR1 SGDLS, CDR2 YYNGEE. There are 17 residues in the CDR3. The CDR3 here is CASSLSGGAFDTGELFF. Here the CDR3 DNA reads TGTGCCAGCAGCCTTTCAGGGGGGGCGTTCGACACCGGGGAGCTGTTTTTT.

Details on this clonotype: A clone one base away is much larger, so this may be a read error. V gene TRBV7-9 combines with J gene TRBJ2-7; D gene ambiguous. CDR1 SEHNR and CDR2 FQNEAQ come from the germline V gene (reference sequence). V was shortened by 9 bases and J by 6 bases, with 15 bases between the two germline ends. The CDR3 totals 12 residues. CDR3 nucleotides: TGTGCCAGAAGCCAACGAGGCAGCGAGCAGTACTTC. Protein: CARSQRGSEQYF. Supplemented by reference TRBV7-9 and TRBJ2-7, the full variable domain reads DTGVSQNPRHKITKRGQNVTFRCDPISEHNRLYWYRQTLGQGPEFLTYFQNEAQLEKSRLLSDRFSAERPKGSFSTLEIQRTEQGDSAMYLCARSQRGSEQYFGPGTRLTVT.

At least ten counts were recorded for this clonotype. The rearrangement uses TRBV5-5 and TRBJ2-5, with D perhaps matching TRBD1 or TRBD2 (5 bases each). Germline CDR1 reads SGHKS; CDR2 reads YYEKEE (reference sequence). The CDR3 spans 15 residues. The V end was cut by 4 bases, the J end by 5 bases, with 18 bases between. CDR3 sequence reads: CASSRPVGVWETQYF. The CDR3 DNA reads as TGTGCCAGCAGCCGCCCCGTGGGGGTATGGGAGACCCAGTACTTC.

The chain is built from TRBV12-3 or TRBV12-4 and TRBJ2-3, with a weak D call TRBD1 (8 bases). Deletions cut 10 bases from V and 0 bases from J, with 17 bases between. The CDR3 has 15 residues. CDR3 in amino acids: CATLNRGGSTDTQYF. CDR3 DNA: TGTGCCACCTTAAACAGGGGGGGTAGCACAGATACGCAGTATTTT.

This clonotype was picked up many times. V and J are TRBV12-3 or TRBV12-4 and TRBJ2-3; D gene unclear. CDR3 size: 14 residues. V lost 1 base to trimming and J lost 6 bases, with 11 bases between them. DNA of the CDR3: TGTGCCAGCAGTTTAGGTCTACCTCCCGATACGCAGTATTTT. This codes for CASSLGLPPDTQYF.

This clonotype was counted once. V and J are TRBV15 and TRBJ2-7; TRBD2 matches 7 bases. The CDR3 has 15 amino acids. Germline V gives CDR1 LNHNV, CDR2 YYDKDF (reference sequence). V gave up 5 bases and J gave up 5 bases; unmatched junction bases: 12. The CDR3 reads CATSGGTGGGHEQYF. CDR3 in DNA: TGTGCCACCAGCGGAGGTACGGGAGGTGGCCACGAGCAGTACTTC.

This clonotype was found many times. The chain has TRBV7-6 and TRBJ2-3; D is possibly TRBD2 (6 bases). This CDR3 has 15 residues. CDR1 is SGHVS and CDR2 is FNYEAQ in the germline V gene. V shed 4 bases and J shed 4 bases, with 15 bases lying between them. This chain's CDR3 is CASSSPAGSADTQYF. The CDR3 nucleotides read TGTGCCAGCAGCTCCCCTGCGGGGTCCGCAGATACGCAGTATTTT.

This clonotype was seen repeatedly, ten times or more. CDR3 loop: CASSLIPDLLMNEQFF. DNA for the CDR3: TGTGCCAGCAGCTTGATACCCGACCTATTAATGAATGAGCAGTTCTTC. This chain links TRBV5-6 with TRBJ2-1; D call uncertain. Per the germline V gene, CDR1 is SGHDT and CDR2 is YYEEEE. The CDR3 length is 16 residues. Trimming pared 1 base from V and 7 bases from J, leaving 18 bases between.

Ten or more counts support this clonotype. The chain joins TRBV29-1 to TRBJ1-5; D gene uncertain. V was clipped by 4 bases and J by 3 bases, with 10 bases between them. The CDR3 is made up of 13 amino acids. The V gene's germline CDR1 is SQVTM and CDR2 ANQGSEA. CDR3 nucleotide sequence: TGCAGCGTTGGATCCGGCGACAATCAGCCCCAGCATTTT. Its protein product is CSVGSGDNQPQHF.

With respect to this clonotype: One base away lies a much larger clone, so this may be a sequencing read error. The genes are TRBV6-5 and TRBJ2-7; 7 bases fit TRBD2. The germline CDR1 and CDR2 sequences are MNHEY and SVGAGI. V shed 2 bases, J shed 5 bases, and the junction held 6 bases outside the gene matches. This CDR3 is 14 amino acids long. The CDR3 reads CASSYATSSNEQYF. The CDR3 bases are TGTGCCAGCAGTTACGCGACTAGCAGCAACGAGCAGTACTTC.

Regarding this clonotype: This CDR3 is missing its conserved last phenylalanine or tryptophan, likely due to a read error. The chain combines TRBV30 with TRBJ2-7; D is unclear. The CDR3 consists of 13 residues. From germline, CDR1 is GTSNPN and CDR2 SVGIG (reference sequence). The CDR3 bases are TGTGCGTGGAGTTTCGGGCCTGCCTACGTGCAGTACTTG. It yields the protein CAWSFGPAYVQYL.

Only a few counts were recorded for this clonotype. The chain links TRBV4-3 to TRBJ2-7; D perhaps matches TRBD2 (5 bases). V lost 0 bases and J lost 3, with 15 bases in between. Germline CDR1 LGHNA, CDR2 YSLEER. The CDR3 consists of 16 residues. The DNA for the CDR3 is TGCGCCAGCAGCCAAGATTATAGCCCCCGGGACTACGAGCAGTACTTC. It specifies CASSQDYSPRDYEQYF.

The J gene is TRBJ2-3, the V gene TRBV5-4; 16 nucleotides align to TRBD2. Trimming removed 4 bases from V and 5 bases from J; junction bases left unmatched: 7. CDR3 size: 17 residues. Germline-derived CDR1 and CDR2 are SGHNT and YYREEE (reference sequence). CDR3 DNA sequence: TGTGCCAGCAGCCCCGGGACTAGCGGGGGGGCCGGAGATACGCAGTATTTT. This gives the protein CASSPGTSGGAGDTQYF.

In its sample, this clonotype was seen many times. This chain uses TRBV20-1 with TRBJ2-7; the D call may be TRBD1 or TRBD2 (5 bases each). The V and J ends lost 6 bases and 7 bases respectively, with 13 bases between them. Germline-derived CDR1 and CDR2 are DFQATT and SNEGSKA (reference sequence). The CDR3 sequence is 11 residues long. The CDR3 DNA reads as TGCAGTGCCAGGGACGTGGGGGAGCAGTACTTC. It yields the protein CSARDVGEQYF.

This clonotype was picked up one time. The chain recombines TRBV6-2 or TRBV6-3 with TRBJ2-1; 9 bases are a match to TRBD1. The CDR3 has 15 residues. Germline loops: CDR1 MNHEY, CDR2 SVGEGT. Losses at the gene ends were 5 bases for V and 1 base for J; bases not matched to a gene: 3. The DNA of the CDR3 is TGTGCCAGCAGTAATGGACAGGGGTCCTACAATGAGCAGTTCTTC. Its translation: CASSNGQGSYNEQFF.

This clonotype was found many times. This chain uses TRBV7-2 with TRBJ2-5; D is uncertain. V dropped 1 base and J dropped 1 base, with 25 bases sitting between them. The CDR3 extends over 20 amino acids. The germline V gene encodes CDR1 SGHTA and CDR2 FQGNSA. CDR3 DNA: TGTGCCAGCAGCTTAGATGCGTTCCTCGCCCAATCCAACATCCAAGAGACCCAGTACTTC. The encoded protein is CASSLDAFLAQSNIQETQYF.

For this clonotype: Given a much more abundant clone one base away, this may be a read error. V and J are TRBV6-2 or TRBV6-3 and TRBJ1-1; unclear D gene. This CDR3 is built from 14 residues. Germline V gives CDR1 MNHEY, CDR2 SVGEGT. The DNA of the CDR3 is TGTGCCGGCAGTTACCCCTACACCAACACTGAAGCTTTCTTT. The encoded protein is CAGSYPYTNTEAFF.

The chain couples TRBV20-1 to TRBJ2-7, with D possibly being TRBD1 (5 bases). The V gene lost 1 base and the J gene lost 1 base, with 8 bases spanning the gap. Germline CDR1 and CDR2: DFQATT and SNEGSKA (reference sequence). The length of the CDR3 is 13 residues. The CDR3 sequence is CSARGRVSYEQYF. For the CDR3, the DNA is TGCAGTGCTAGAGGCAGGGTTTCCTACGAGCAGTACTTC.

Comments on this clonotype: A junction boundary mismatches the germline segment, possibly from a read error. This chain connects TRBV7-3 to TRBJ2-1, with D possibly matching TRBD2 (6 bases). Germline CDR1 is SGHTA and CDR2 is FQGTGA. The CDR3 is made up of 15 amino acids. CDR3 coding DNA: TGTGCCAGGAGCTTAACGGGAGAAACTTACAATGAGCAGTTCTTC. It yields the protein CARSLTGETYNEQFF.

This clonotype was seen ten or more times. The chain is built from TRBV14 and TRBJ1-1; 7 bases are a match to TRBD1. The germline CDR1 and CDR2 sequences are SGHDN and FVKESK. The V and J ends lost 0 bases and 2 bases, in that order; junction bases with no gene match: 3. The CDR3 contains 15 residues. The CDR3 sequence is CASSQEGQLNTEAFF. DNA of the CDR3: TGTGCCAGCAGCCAAGAGGGACAGCTCAACACTGAAGCTTTCTTT.

As for this clonotype: A much larger clone sits a single nucleotide away, making a read error possible. The V call is TRBV28, the J call TRBJ2-5, with D possibly matching TRBD2 (6 bases). Between the trimmed V and J ends, which lost 6 bases and 5 bases, there was a span of 22 bases. The germline gives CDR1 MDHEN, CDR2 SYDVKM. The CDR3 extends over 16 amino acids. The CDR3 DNA reads as TGTGCCAGCAGCCCAACCACCGGGGGACTTAGGGAGACCCAGTACTTC. Protein product: CASSPTTGGLRETQYF.